This entry describes one T cell receptor (beta chain). The antigen remains unidentified. The authors made TCR beta libraries by quantitative 5'-RACE with molecular barcodes. TCRdb reanalysed the 5' RACE reads using MiXCR and keeps one entry per CDR3 protein. The profile shows approximately 260,000 distinct CDR3 sequences, more than 15% of them singletons. The germline gives CDR1 SGHTA, CDR2 FQGNSA. The V and J ends lost 2 bases and 5 bases respectively, with 12 bases between them. This CDR3 spans 14 amino acids. The data belong to a study of CD8 T cells in ankylosing spondylitis. Study-wide results and limits: Typical of ankylosing spondylitis blood, it appeared, was a TCR beta motif of roughly eight highly homologous variants. Significantly higher representation of disease-linked clones was reported for matched ankylosing spondylitis synovial fluid.

V gene TRBV7-2 combines with J gene TRBJ2-5; no clear D gene. The sequencing sample was made of blood, either unsorted or a sorted T cell fraction (not recorded which). The TCR sequence derives from a male donor with ankylosing spondylitis or in good health (not recorded which). CDR3 bases: TGTGCCAGCAGCTTAACGGCCGGCAGGGAGACCCAGTACTTC. Amino acid sequence: CASSLTAGRETQYF.